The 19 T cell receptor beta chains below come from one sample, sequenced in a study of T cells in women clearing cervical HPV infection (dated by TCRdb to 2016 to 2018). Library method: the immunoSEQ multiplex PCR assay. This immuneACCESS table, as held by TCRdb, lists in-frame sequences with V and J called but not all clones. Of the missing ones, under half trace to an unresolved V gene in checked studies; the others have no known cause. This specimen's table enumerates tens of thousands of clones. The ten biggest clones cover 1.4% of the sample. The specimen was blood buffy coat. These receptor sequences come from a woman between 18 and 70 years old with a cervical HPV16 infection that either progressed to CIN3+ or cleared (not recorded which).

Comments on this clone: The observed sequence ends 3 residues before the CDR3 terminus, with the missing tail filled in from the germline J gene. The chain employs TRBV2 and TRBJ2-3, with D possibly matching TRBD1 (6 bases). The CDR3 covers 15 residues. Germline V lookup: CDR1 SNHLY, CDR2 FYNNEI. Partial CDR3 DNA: TGTGCCAGCAGACTAGACAGGATTAGCAATCAGCCG. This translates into CASRLDRISNQP. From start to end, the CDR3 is CASRLDRISNQPQYF. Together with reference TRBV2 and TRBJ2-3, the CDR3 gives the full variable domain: EPEVTQTPSHQVTQMGQEVILRCVPISNHLYFYWYRQILGQKVEFLVSFYNNEISEKSEIFDDQFSVERPDGSNFTLKIRSTKLEDSAMYFCASRLDRISNQPQYFGPGTRLTVL.

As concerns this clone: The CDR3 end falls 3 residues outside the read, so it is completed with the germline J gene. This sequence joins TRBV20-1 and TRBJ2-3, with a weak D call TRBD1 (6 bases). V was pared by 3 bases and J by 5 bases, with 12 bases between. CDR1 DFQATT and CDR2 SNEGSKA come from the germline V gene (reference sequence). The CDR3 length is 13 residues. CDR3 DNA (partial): TGCAGTGCTAGTTACAGGGCGGGAGATACG. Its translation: CSASYRAGDT. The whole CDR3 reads CSASYRAGDTQYF.

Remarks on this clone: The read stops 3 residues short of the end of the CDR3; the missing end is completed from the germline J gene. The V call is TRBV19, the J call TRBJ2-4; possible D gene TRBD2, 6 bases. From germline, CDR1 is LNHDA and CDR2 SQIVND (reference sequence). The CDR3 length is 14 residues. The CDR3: CASRRDFQGGGQYF. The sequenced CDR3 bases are TGTGCCAGTAGGAGGGACTTCCAAGGAGGTGGT. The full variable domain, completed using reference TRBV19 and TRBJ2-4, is DGGITQSPKYLFRKEGQNVTLSCEQNLNHDAMYWYRQDPGQGLRLIYYSQIVNDFQKGDIAEGYSVSREKKESFPLTVTSAQKNPTAFYLCASRRDFQGGGQYFGAGTRLSVL.

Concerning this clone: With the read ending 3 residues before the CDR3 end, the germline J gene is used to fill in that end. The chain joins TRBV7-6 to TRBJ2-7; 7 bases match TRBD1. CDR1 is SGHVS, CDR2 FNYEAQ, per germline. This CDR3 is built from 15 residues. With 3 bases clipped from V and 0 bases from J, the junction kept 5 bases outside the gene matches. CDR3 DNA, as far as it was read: TGTGCCAGCAGCTTGTCAGGGGGTCTCTCCTACGAG. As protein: CASSLSGGLSYE. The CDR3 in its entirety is CASSLSGGLSYEQYF.

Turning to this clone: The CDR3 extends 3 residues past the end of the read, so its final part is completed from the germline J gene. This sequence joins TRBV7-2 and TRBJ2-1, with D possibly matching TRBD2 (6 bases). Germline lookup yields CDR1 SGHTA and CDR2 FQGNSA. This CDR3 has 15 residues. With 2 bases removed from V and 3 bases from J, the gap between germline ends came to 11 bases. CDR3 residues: CASSLLGSGYNEQFF. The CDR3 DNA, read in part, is TGTGCCAGCAGCTTACTGGGTAGCGGCTACAATGAG.

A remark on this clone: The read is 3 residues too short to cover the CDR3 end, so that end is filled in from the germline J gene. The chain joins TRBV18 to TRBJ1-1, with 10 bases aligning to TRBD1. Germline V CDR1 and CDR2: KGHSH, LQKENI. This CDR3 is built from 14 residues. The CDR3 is CASSLGTGVLGAFF. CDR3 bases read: TGTGCCAGCTCACTTGGGACAGGGGTTCTCGGA.

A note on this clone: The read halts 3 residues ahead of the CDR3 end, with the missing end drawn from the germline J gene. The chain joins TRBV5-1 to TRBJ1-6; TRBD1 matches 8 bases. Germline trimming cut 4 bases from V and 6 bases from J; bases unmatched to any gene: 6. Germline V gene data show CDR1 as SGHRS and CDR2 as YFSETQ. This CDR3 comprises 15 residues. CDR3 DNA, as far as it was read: TGCGCCAGCAGCGGACAGGGTCAGGGTAATTCACCC. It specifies CASSGQGQGNSP. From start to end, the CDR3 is CASSGQGQGNSPLHF. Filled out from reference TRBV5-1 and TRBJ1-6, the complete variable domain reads KAGVTQTPRYLIKTRGQQVTLSCSPISGHRSVSWYQQTPGQGLQFLFEYFSETQRNKGNFPGRFSGRQFSNSRSEMNVSTLELGDSALYLCASSGQGQGNSPLHFGNGTRLTVT.

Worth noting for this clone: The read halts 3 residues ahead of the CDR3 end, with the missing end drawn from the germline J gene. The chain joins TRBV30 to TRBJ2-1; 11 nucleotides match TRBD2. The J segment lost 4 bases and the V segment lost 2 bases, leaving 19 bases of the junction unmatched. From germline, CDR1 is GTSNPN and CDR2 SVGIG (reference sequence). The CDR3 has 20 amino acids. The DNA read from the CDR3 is TGTGCCTGGAGTCACGGACAGCGGAGCGGAGGGACTAGCGGATACAATGAG. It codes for CAWSHGQRSGGTSGYNE. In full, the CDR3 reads CAWSHGQRSGGTSGYNEQFF. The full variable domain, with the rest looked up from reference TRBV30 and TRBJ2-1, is SQTIHQWPATLVQPVGSPLSLECTVEGTSNPNLYWYRQAAGRGLQLLFYSVGIGQISSEVPQNLSASRPQDRQFILSSKKLLLSDSGFYLCAWSHGQRSGGTSGYNEQFFGPGTRLTVL.

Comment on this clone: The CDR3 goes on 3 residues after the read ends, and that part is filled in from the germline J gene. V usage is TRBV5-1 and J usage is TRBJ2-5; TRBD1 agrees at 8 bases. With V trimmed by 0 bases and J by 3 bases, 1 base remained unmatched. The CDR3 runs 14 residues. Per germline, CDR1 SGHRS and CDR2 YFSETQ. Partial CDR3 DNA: TGCGCCAGCAGCTTGGCGGGACAGGAAGAGACC. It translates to CASSLAGQEET. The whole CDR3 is CASSLAGQEETQYF.

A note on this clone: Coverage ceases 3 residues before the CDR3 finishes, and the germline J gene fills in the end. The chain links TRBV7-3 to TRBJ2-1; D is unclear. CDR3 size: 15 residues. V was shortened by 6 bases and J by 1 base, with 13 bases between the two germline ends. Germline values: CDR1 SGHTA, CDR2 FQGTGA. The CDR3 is CASRRLPLSYNEQFF. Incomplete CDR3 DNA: TGTGCCAGCAGGAGACTCCCGCTATCCTACAATGAG.

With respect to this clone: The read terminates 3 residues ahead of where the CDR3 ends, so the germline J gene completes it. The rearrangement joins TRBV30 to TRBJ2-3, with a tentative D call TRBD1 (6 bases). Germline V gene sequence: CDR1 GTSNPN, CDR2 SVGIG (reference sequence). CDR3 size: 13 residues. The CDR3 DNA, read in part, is TGTGCCTGGCGTGGACAGATACAAGAGACG. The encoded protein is CAWRGQIQET. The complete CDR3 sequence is CAWRGQIQETQYF.

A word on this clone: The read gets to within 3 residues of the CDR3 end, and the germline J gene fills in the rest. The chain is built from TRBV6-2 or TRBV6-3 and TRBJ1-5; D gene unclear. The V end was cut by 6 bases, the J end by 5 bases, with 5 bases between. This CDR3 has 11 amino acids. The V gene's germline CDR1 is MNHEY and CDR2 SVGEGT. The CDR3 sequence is CASRQHQPQHF. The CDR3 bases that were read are TGTGCCAGCAGACAACATCAGCCC.

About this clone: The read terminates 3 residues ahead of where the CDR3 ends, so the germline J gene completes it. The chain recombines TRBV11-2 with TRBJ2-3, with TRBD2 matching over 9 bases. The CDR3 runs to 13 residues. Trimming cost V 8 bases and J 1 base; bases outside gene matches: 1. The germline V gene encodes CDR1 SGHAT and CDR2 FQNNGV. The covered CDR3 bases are TGTGCCAGCCGGACTAGCGGCACAGATACG. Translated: CASRTSGTDT. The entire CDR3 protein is CASRTSGTDTQYF.

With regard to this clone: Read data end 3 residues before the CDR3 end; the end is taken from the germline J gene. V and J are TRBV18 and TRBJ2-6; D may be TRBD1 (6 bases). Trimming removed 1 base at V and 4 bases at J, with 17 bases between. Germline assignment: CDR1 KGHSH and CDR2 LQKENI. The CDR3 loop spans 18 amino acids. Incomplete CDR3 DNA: TGTGCCAGCTCACCACTCGGCTGGGCAGGGGCCGGGGCCAACGTC. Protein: CASSPLGWAGAGANV. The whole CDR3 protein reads CASSPLGWAGAGANVLTF.

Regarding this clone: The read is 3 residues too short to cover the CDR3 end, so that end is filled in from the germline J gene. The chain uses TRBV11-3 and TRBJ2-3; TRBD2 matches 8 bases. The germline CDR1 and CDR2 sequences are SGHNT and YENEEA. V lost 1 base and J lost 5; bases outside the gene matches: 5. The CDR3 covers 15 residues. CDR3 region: CASSLVSGDRDTQYF. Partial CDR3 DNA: TGTGCCAGCAGCTTAGTTAGCGGGGATAGAGATACG.

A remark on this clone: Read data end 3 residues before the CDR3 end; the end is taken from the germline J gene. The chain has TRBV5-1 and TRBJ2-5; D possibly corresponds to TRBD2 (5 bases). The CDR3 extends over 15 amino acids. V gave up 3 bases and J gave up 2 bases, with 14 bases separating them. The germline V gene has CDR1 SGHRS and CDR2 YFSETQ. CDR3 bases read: TGCGCCAGCAGCTCCTACGGAAGACTACAAGAGACC. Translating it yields CASSSYGRLQET. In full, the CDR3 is CASSSYGRLQETQYF.

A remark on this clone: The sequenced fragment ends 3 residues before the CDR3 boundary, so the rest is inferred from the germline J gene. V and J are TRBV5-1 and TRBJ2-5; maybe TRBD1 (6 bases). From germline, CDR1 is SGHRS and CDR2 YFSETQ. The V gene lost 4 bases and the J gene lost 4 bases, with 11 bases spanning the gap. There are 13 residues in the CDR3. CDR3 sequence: CASSKDSIETQYF. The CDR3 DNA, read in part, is TGCGCCAGCAGCAAGGACAGCATAGAGACC.

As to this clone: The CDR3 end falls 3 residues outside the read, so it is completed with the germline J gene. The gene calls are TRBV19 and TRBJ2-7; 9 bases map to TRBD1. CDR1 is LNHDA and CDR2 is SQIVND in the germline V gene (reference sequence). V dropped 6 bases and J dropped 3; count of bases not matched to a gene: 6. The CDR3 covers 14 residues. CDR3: CASSLQGANYEQYF. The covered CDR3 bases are TGTGCCAGTAGCCTACAGGGGGCCAACTACGAG.

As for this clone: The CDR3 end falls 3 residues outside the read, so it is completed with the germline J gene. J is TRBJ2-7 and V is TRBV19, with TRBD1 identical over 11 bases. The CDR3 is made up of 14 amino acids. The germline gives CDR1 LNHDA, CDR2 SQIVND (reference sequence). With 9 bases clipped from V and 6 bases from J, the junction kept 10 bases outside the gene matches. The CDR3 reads CARSPGQGVLEQYF. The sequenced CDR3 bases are TGTGCCAGGTCGCCGGGACAGGGGGTACTCGAG.